Below, 21 T cell receptor beta chains from the same sample are listed, as sequenced in a study of T cell responses to AZD1222 COVID-19 vaccine. Repertoires were generated with immunoSEQ multiplex PCR, while TCRdb's copy carries only in-frame clones and drops some. The table has tens of thousands of clones, roughly four fifths seen once. Sequenced material: peripheral blood, taken on day 0 of AZD1222 vaccination. All receptors come from an adult in good health.

J is TRBJ2-6 and V is TRBV6-2 or TRBV6-3; 12 bases are a match to TRBD2. The CDR3 extends over 18 amino acids. Germline CDR1 reads MNHEY; CDR2 reads SVGEGT. V lost 6 bases and J lost 0; bases outside the gene matches: 6. The CDR3 nucleotides read TGTGCCAGCAGCCCTGGACTAGCGGGATACTCTGGGGCCAACGTCCTGACTTTC. It specifies CASSPGLAGYSGANVLTF.

This chain uses TRBV7-8 with TRBJ2-7, with D hard to call. The CDR3 has 12 residues. The V gene's germline CDR1 is SGHVS and CDR2 FQNEAQ. V was trimmed by 2 bases and J by 4 bases, leaving 6 bases between them. The CDR3 DNA follows: TGTGCCAGCAGCTTAAATGGGTACGAGCAGTACTTC. Residues: CASSLNGYEQYF.

The CDR3 is CASSQRQGPISYEQYF. The CDR3 DNA reads TGTGCCAGCAGTCAGCGACAGGGCCCTATTTCCTACGAGCAGTACTTC. This rearrangement joins TRBV27 to TRBJ2-7; 7 bases align to TRBD1. Germline V gene lookup returns CDR1 MNHEY and CDR2 SMNVEV (reference sequence). V dropped 5 bases and J dropped 1; count of bases not matched to a gene: 11. The CDR3 is made up of 16 amino acids.

The genes are TRBV14 and TRBJ2-1; D is undetermined. There are 16 residues in the CDR3. Germline CDR1 and CDR2: SGHDN and FVKESK. Trimming took off 3 bases at V and 0 bases at J, with 12 bases between the two ends. DNA for the CDR3: TGTGCCAGCAGCCAGGGGATTTTTGACTCCTACAATGAGCAGTTCTTC. Translating it yields CASSQGIFDSYNEQFF.

This chain connects TRBV10-3 to TRBJ1-2, with 7 bases fitting TRBD1. This CDR3 has 14 residues. The V and J ends lost 6 bases and 2 bases, in that order; junction bases with no gene match: 6. Germline assignment: CDR1 ENHRY and CDR2 SYGVKD. Written as DNA, the CDR3 is TGTGCCATCAGGAGGGACAGTGAGAACTATGGCTACACCTTC. Amino acids: CAIRRDSENYGYTF.

The rearrangement links TRBV5-5 to TRBJ2-7; the D gene is possibly TRBD2 (7 bases). CDR1 and CDR2 from the germline V gene are SGHKS and YYEKEE (reference sequence). This CDR3 contains 17 residues. The ends were cut back, 5 bases at V and 2 bases at J, with 23 bases in the middle. DNA of the CDR3: TGTGCCAGCAGGGCCGCCCCCCGGGGGGCCCCGACCTACGAGCAGTACTTC. Protein: CASRAAPRGAPTYEQYF.

This clone has just one count. V and J are TRBV2 and TRBJ1-5; D is possibly TRBD1 (5 bases). This CDR3 contains 13 residues. The V gene lost 4 bases and the J gene lost 3 bases, with 7 bases spanning the gap. The germline V gene has CDR1 SNHLY and CDR2 FYNNEI. DNA of the CDR3: TGTGCCAGCAGTGCAGGGTACAATCAGCCCCAGCATTTT. Amino acid sequence: CASSAGYNQPQHF.

This clone was observed a handful of times. The chain recombines TRBV27 with TRBJ1-5; no clear D. The V gene lost 5 bases and the J gene lost 0 bases, with 11 bases spanning the gap. This CDR3 contains 15 residues. Germline-derived CDR1 and CDR2 are MNHEY and SMNVEV (reference sequence). The CDR3 nucleotides read TGTGCCAGCAGTCCCTATGGCGATAGCAATCAGCCCCAGCATTTT. Translation gives CASSPYGDSNQPQHF.

J is TRBJ2-2 and V is TRBV5-4, with D uncertain. Germline V gene sequence: CDR1 SGHNT, CDR2 YYREEE (reference sequence). The V end was cut by 0 bases, the J end by 0 bases, with 9 bases between. The CDR3 extends over 16 amino acids. The CDR3 protein is CASSLGRGANTGELFF. The CDR3 nucleotides are TGTGCCAGCAGCTTGGGCCGTGGGGCGAACACCGGGGAGCTGTTTTTT.

The genes are TRBV7-9 and TRBJ2-3; perhaps TRBD1 as D (6 bases). Trimming left V 5 bases short and J 8 bases short, with 14 bases between. The germline CDR1 and CDR2 sequences are SEHNR and FQNEAQ (reference sequence). The CDR3 loop spans 13 amino acids. The CDR3 DNA reads TGTGCCAGCAGCAAGGGGCGAGGGGGTACGCAGTATTTT. Translating gives CASSKGRGGTQYF.

The rearrangement uses TRBV5-4 and TRBJ2-7, with 12 bases aligning to TRBD2. CDR1 SGHNT and CDR2 YYREEE come from the germline V gene (reference sequence). V gave up 1 base and J gave up 7 bases; unmatched junction bases: 3. The CDR3 has 14 amino acids. CDR3 sequence reads: CASSLPTSGGEQYF. The CDR3 nucleotides read TGTGCCAGCAGCTTGCCTACTAGCGGGGGGGAGCAGTACTTC.

The chain links TRBV7-5 to TRBJ2-1; the table's D call, TRBD1, was not checked against the DNA. TRBV7-5 is a known pseudogene. There are 15 residues in the CDR3. The CDR3 spells CARSPPGTRVNEQFF. As DNA, the CDR3 is TGTGCCAGAAGCCCCCCCGGGACAAGAGTCAATGAGCAGTTCTTC.

The chain is built from TRBV27 and TRBJ1-1, with 8 nucleotides matching TRBD1. The CDR3 spans 12 residues. The V and J ends lost 6 bases and 4 bases, in that order; junction bases with no gene match: 1. CDR1 and CDR2 (germline): MNHEY, SMNVEV (reference sequence). The DNA for the CDR3 is TGTGCCAGCAGAACAGGGGGCACTGAAGCTTTCTTT. It translates to CASRTGGTEAFF.

CDR3 in amino acids: CASSSPSGGYGYTF. The CDR3 region has the DNA TGCGCCAGCAGCTCACCCAGTGGAGGCTATGGCTACACCTTC. The gene calls are TRBV5-1 and TRBJ1-2; no clear D gene. Germline loops: CDR1 SGHRS, CDR2 YFSETQ. V was shortened by 3 bases and J by 4 bases, with 13 bases between the two germline ends. The CDR3 totals 14 residues.

The V and J genes are TRBV9 and TRBJ1-4; D is unresolved. From germline, CDR1 is SGDLS and CDR2 YYNGEE. V lost 0 bases and J lost 8, with 14 bases in between. The CDR3 runs 15 residues. The CDR3 sequence: CASSVGGSPGEKLFF. DNA of the CDR3: TGTGCCAGCAGCGTAGGTGGGTCCCCCGGGGAAAAACTGTTTTTT.

This clone was counted once. The rearrangement uses TRBV5-6 and TRBJ1-6; 9 bases are a match to TRBD1. The CDR3 is made up of 15 amino acids. Germline V gene data show CDR1 as SGHDT and CDR2 as YYEEEE. Trimming took 2 bases from V and 8 from J; bases not matched to a gene: 5. The chain's CDR3 is CASSFGTGSDSPLHF. In DNA, the CDR3 is TGTGCCAGCAGCTTTGGGACAGGGAGCGATTCACCCCTCCACTTT.

This chain uses TRBV27 with TRBJ2-7; a weak D match, TRBD2 (5 bases). The CDR3 has 15 amino acids. CDR1 MNHEY and CDR2 SMNVEV come from the germline V gene (reference sequence). The V and J ends lost 4 bases and 3 bases respectively, with 16 bases between them. CDR3 nucleotide sequence: TGTGCCAGCAGTTGGCGAGCGGCCACCAACTACGAGCAGTACTTC. Residues: CASSWRAATNYEQYF.

This clone was recorded once. The rearrangement joins TRBV9 to TRBJ2-1; D is ambiguous. Germline lookup yields CDR1 SGDLS and CDR2 YYNGEE. The CDR3 loop spans 14 amino acids. V dropped 3 bases and J dropped 7 bases, with 14 bases sitting between them. The CDR3 spells CASSASRSRNEQFF. In DNA, the CDR3 is TGTGCCAGCAGCGCCTCTCGTTCTAGAAATGAGCAGTTCTTC. The complete variable domain, with remaining parts taken from reference TRBV9 and TRBJ2-1, reads DSGVTQTPKHLITATGQRVTLRCSPRSGDLSVYWYQQSLDQGLQFLIQYYNGEERAKGNILERFSAQQFPDLHSELNLSSLELGDSALYFCASSASRSRNEQFFGPGTRLTVL.

This chain joins TRBV19 and TRBJ2-7, with D perhaps given as TRBD1 or TRBD2 (5 bases each). Trimming removed 3 bases from V and 2 bases from J, with 11 bases in between. The germline CDR1 and CDR2 sequences are LNHDA and SQIVND (reference sequence). This CDR3 region has 14 residues. DNA of the CDR3: TGTGCCAGTAGTATCCCGGGGCTAGCCTACGAGCAGTACTTC. The encoded protein is CASSIPGLAYEQYF.

V is TRBV7-9 and J is TRBJ2-3, with D possibly TRBD2 on 5 matching bases. CDR1 SEHNR and CDR2 FQNEAQ come from the germline V gene (reference sequence). Trimming stripped 1 base from V and 5 bases from J, with 10 bases between. The CDR3 runs 14 residues. CDR3 region: CASSLVFGVDTQYF. The CDR3 DNA is TGTGCCAGCAGCTTAGTGTTCGGGGTAGATACGCAGTATTTT.

This clone was detected once. V and J are TRBV27 and TRBJ1-5; a possible D gene is TRBD1 (6 bases). Trimming took 5 bases from V and 7 from J, leaving 18 bases between them. The CDR3 sequence is 15 residues long. CDR1 is MNHEY, CDR2 SMNVEV, per germline (reference sequence). The CDR3 bases are TGTGCCAGCAGTGCCCGGGGGGGCTCGGGGCAGCCCCAGCATTTT. It codes for CASSARGGSGQPQHF.